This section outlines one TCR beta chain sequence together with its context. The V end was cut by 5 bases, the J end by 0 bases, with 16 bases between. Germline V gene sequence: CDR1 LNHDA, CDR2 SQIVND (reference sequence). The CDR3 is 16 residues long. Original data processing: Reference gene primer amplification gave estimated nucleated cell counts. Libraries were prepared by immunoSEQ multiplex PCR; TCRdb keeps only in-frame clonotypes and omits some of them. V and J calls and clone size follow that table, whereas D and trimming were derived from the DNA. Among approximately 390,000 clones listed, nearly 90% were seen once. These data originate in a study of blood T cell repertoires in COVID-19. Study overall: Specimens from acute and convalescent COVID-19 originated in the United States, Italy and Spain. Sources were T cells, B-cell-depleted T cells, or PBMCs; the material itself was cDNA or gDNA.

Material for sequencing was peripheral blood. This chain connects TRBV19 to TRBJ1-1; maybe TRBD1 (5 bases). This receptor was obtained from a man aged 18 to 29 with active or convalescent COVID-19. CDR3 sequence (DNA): TGTGCCAGTAGTGAGGCCCGGGGGACGTTGAACACTGAAGCTTTCTTT. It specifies CASSEARGTLNTEAFF.